This T cell receptor beta chain originates from a study of T cell responses to AZD1222 COVID-19 vaccine. This CDR3 is built from 15 residues. Germline-derived CDR1 and CDR2 are SGHTA and FQGNSA. V shed 4 bases and J 4 bases; nucleotides not matched to a gene: 5. Measured with immunoSEQ multiplex PCR; TCRdb has only the in-frame clones, and not every one. The sample includes 120,000 or so clones, approximately 85% of them seen just once. The receptor was derived from an adult in good health. Source: peripheral blood, taken on day 0 of AZD1222 vaccination. This chain joins TRBV7-2 and TRBJ2-7; 12 bases match TRBD2. The CDR3 reads CASSSTSGRSYEQYF. As DNA, the CDR3 is TGTGCCAGCAGCTCAACTAGCGGGAGGTCGTACGAGCAGTACTTC. Variable domain in full (rest from reference TRBV7-2 and TRBJ2-7): GAGVSQSPSNKVTEKGKDVELRCDPISGHTALYWYRQSLGQGLEFLIYFQGNSAPDKSGLPSDRFSAERTGGSVSTLTIQRTQQEDSAVYLCASSSTSGRSYEQYFGPGTRLTVT.